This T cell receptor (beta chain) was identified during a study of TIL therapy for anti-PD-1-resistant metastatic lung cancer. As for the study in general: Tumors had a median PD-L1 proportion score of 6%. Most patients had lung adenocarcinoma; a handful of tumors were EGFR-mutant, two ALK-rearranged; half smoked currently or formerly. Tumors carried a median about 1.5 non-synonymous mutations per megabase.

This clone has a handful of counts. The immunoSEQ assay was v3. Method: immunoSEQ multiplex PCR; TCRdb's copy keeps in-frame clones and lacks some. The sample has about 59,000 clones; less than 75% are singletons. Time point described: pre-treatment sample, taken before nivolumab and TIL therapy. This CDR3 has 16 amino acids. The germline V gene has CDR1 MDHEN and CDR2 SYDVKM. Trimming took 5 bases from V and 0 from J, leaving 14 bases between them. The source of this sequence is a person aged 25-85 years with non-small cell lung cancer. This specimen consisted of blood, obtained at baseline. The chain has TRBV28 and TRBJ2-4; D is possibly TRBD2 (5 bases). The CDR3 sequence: CASSTREALAKNIQYF. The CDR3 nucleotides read TGTGCCAGCAGTACCCGGGAAGCTCTAGCCAAAAACATTCAGTACTTC.